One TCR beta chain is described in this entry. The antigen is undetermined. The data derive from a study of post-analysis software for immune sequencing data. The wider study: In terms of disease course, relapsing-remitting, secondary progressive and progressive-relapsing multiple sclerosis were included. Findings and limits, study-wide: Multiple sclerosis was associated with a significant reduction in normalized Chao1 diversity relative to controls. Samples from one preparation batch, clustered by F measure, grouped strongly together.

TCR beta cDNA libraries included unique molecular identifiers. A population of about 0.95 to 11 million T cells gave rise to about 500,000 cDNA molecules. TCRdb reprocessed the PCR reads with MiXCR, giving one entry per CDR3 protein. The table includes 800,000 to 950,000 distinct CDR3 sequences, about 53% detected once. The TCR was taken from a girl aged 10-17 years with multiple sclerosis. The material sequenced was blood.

The CDR3 sequence: CAWSTTFKTGMYYGYTF. The CDR3 DNA sequence: TGTGCCTGGAGTACTACCTTTAAGACAGGGATGTACTATGGCTACACCTTC. The V call is TRBV30, the J call TRBJ1-2, with 7 bases that match TRBD1. The J segment lost 3 bases and the V segment lost 2 bases, leaving 15 bases of the junction unmatched. The CDR3 has 17 residues. Per germline, CDR1 GTSNPN and CDR2 SVGIG (reference sequence).